Listed here are 28 T cell receptor beta chains from one sample, sequenced in a study of blood T cell repertoires in COVID-19. Method: immunoSEQ multiplex PCR; TCRdb's copy keeps in-frame clones and lacks some. The table includes 250,000 to 400,000 clones, 80% to 90% detected once. The sample comprised PBMCs or T cells enriched from blood (not recorded which). The receptor source for this set is a woman aged 25 to 39 who had recovered from COVID-19.

The V and J genes are TRBV2 and TRBJ2-5; TRBD2 might be the D (6 bases). The CDR3 consists of 16 residues. Trimming cost V 1 base and J 9 bases, with 21 bases left between them. CDR1 SNHLY and CDR2 FYNNEI come from the germline V gene. Written as DNA, the CDR3 is TGTGCCAGCAGTGAAGAGGGCAGGGCGGGATCGGTCGCCCAGTACTTC. Protein: CASSEEGRAGSVAQYF.

The genes are TRBV25-1 and TRBJ2-3; 7 bases map to TRBD2. Germline loops: CDR1 MGHDK, CDR2 SYGVNS. The ends lost 7 bases at V and 4 bases at J; junction bases unmatched: 5. CDR3 size: 13 residues. The chain's CDR3 is CASNRAGADTQYF. Written as DNA, the CDR3 is TGTGCCAGCAATCGGGCGGGAGCAGATACGCAGTATTTT.

The chain employs TRBV7-9 and TRBJ2-2; D remains unclear. Trimming took 5 bases from V and 1 from J, leaving 17 bases between them. Per the germline V gene, CDR1 is SEHNR and CDR2 is FQNEAQ (reference sequence). The CDR3 is 17 amino acids. The CDR3 reads CASSPPGPGLNTGELFF. As DNA, the CDR3 is TGTGCCAGCAGCCCCCCTGGGCCAGGCTTGAACACCGGGGAGCTGTTTTTT.

The V gene is TRBV18, the J gene TRBJ1-5; tentative D call: TRBD1 (6 bases). Germline-derived CDR1 and CDR2 are KGHSH and LQKENI. The CDR3 is made up of 15 amino acids. V gave up 4 bases and J gave up 5 bases, with 15 bases separating them. CDR3 nucleotides: TGTGCCAGCTCACGAGACCAGGGGACGGATCAGCCCCAGCATTTT. This translates into CASSRDQGTDQPQHF.

The J gene is TRBJ1-3, the V gene TRBV12-3 or TRBV12-4; the D is unclear. The V end lost 5 bases, the J end lost 3 bases, and 8 bases lay between the germline ends. CDR3 length: 13 residues. In nucleotides, the CDR3 is TGTGCCAGCAGTCCCTTACTTGGAAACACCATATATTTT. Its protein product is CASSPLLGNTIYF.

V and J are TRBV6-6 and TRBJ2-1, with TRBD2 identical over 8 bases. CDR1 MNHNY and CDR2 SVGAGI come from the germline V gene (reference sequence). V was clipped by 2 bases and J by 8 bases; unmatched bases: 11. The CDR3 sequence is 16 residues long. CDR3 sequence reads: CASSYDTGGPADEQFF. The CDR3 DNA sequence: TGTGCCAGCAGTTACGATACGGGGGGGCCTGCCGATGAGCAGTTCTTC.

The chain combines TRBV28 with TRBJ1-2, with a possible D match to TRBD1 (6 bases). V dropped 4 bases and J dropped 5 bases, with 14 bases sitting between them. The CDR3 has 14 residues. The germline gives CDR1 MDHEN, CDR2 SYDVKM. Written as DNA, the CDR3 is TGTGCCAGCAGTTACAGGGTGGCCGTGTATGGCTACACCTTC. Residues: CASSYRVAVYGYTF.

The rearrangement joins TRBV5-1 to TRBJ2-2; 8 nucleotides match TRBD2. Germline values: CDR1 SGHRS, CDR2 YFSETQ. V dropped 1 base and J dropped 11; count of bases not matched to a gene: 4. The CDR3 extends over 13 amino acids. In nucleotides, the CDR3 is TGCGCCAGCAGCTTGAACCGGGGGGGAGAGCTGTTTTTT. Translation gives CASSLNRGGELFF.

This chain joins TRBV27 and TRBJ1-5, with 7 bases lining up with TRBD1. CDR3 length: 14 residues. The V segment lost 8 bases and the J segment 0 bases; nucleotides outside the gene matches: 4. Germline loops: CDR1 MNHEY, CDR2 SMNVEV (reference sequence). The DNA for the CDR3 is TGTGCCAGCGGGGGACAGCCTAGCAATCAGCCCCAGCATTTT. It codes for CASGGQPSNQPQHF.

This clone was recorded only once. The chain combines TRBV5-1 with TRBJ2-2, with 9 bases fitting TRBD2. CDR1 SGHRS and CDR2 YFSETQ come from the germline V gene. There are 16 residues in the CDR3. J was trimmed by 2 bases and V by 4 bases; bases with no gene match: 6. The CDR3 protein is CASSPLAGSNTGELFF. The CDR3 DNA reads as TGCGCCAGCAGCCCGCTAGCGGGGTCCAACACCGGGGAGCTGTTTTTT.

V usage is TRBV12-3 or TRBV12-4 and J usage is TRBJ1-5, with a possible D match to TRBD1 (6 bases). V was pared by 6 bases and J by 4 bases, with 10 bases between. The CDR3 covers 13 residues. The CDR3 nucleotides read TGTGCCAGCAGACCGACAGGAAATCAGCCCCAGCATTTT. Translated, it gives CASRPTGNQPQHF.

The chain carries TRBV18 and TRBJ2-2, with D possibly TRBD2 on 6 matching bases. Trimming removed 1 base at V and 5 bases at J, with 14 bases between. The length of the CDR3 is 16 residues. Germline V CDR1 and CDR2: KGHSH, LQKENI. The CDR3 is CASSPRDLGSTGELFF. The CDR3 nucleotides are TGTGCCAGCTCACCACGGGACTTGGGGTCAACCGGGGAGCTGTTTTTT.

Only one count was recorded for this clone. The chain combines TRBV10-3 with TRBJ1-5; TRBD1 aligns across 7 bases. CDR1 and CDR2 from the germline V gene are ENHRY and SYGVKD. This CDR3 has 15 amino acids. With V trimmed by 10 bases and J by 4 bases, 13 bases remained unmatched. The CDR3 spells CASGGTGQMNQPQHF. The CDR3 DNA is TGTGCCAGTGGAGGCACGGGACAGATGAATCAGCCCCAGCATTTT.

This sequence joins TRBV3-1 (or the pseudogene TRBV3-2) and TRBJ1-6, with 8 bases that match TRBD1. Germline-derived CDR1 and CDR2 are LGHDT and YNNKEL (reference sequence). Trimming at V came to 0 bases and at J to 8 bases, leaving 3 bases not matched to a gene. This CDR3 region has 15 residues. DNA of the CDR3: TGTGCCAGCAGCCAAGATCGGACAGGGTATTCACCCCTCCACTTT. Its protein product is CASSQDRTGYSPLHF.

V is TRBV6-5 and J is TRBJ1-5; D gene unclear. There are 12 residues in the CDR3. Germline-derived CDR1 and CDR2 are MNHEY and SVGAGI. V lost 4 bases, J lost 5 bases, and 6 bases lay in between. The CDR3 DNA follows: TGTGCCAGCAGTTCCAGGCATCAGCCCCAGCATTTT. Protein: CASSSRHQPQHF.

The rearrangement joins TRBV18 to TRBJ1-2; TRBD1 aligns across 7 bases. With V trimmed by 3 bases and J by 0 bases, 13 bases remained unmatched. This CDR3 has 18 residues. Germline CDR1 reads KGHSH; CDR2 reads LQKENI. In DNA form, the CDR3 reads TGTGCCAGCTCACCTCGGACATCAGGTCAGGGGGCTAACTATGGCTACACCTTC. Translated, it gives CASSPRTSGQGANYGYTF.

The chain employs TRBV5-1 and TRBJ2-3; tentatively, D is TRBD2 (7 bases). CDR1 and CDR2 (germline): SGHRS, YFSETQ. Between the trimmed V and J ends, which lost 2 bases and 6 bases, there was a span of 16 bases. The CDR3 has 15 amino acids. DNA of the CDR3: TGCGCCAGCAGCTTAGGGGGGGCCTCTACGGATACGCAGTATTTT. Its translation: CASSLGGASTDTQYF.

The rearrangement uses TRBV9 and TRBJ1-1; unclear D gene. Germline V gene sequence: CDR1 SGDLS, CDR2 YYNGEE. V lost 1 base and J 1 base, leaving 8 bases between the germline ends. The CDR3 sequence is 14 residues long. CDR3 DNA sequence: TGTGCCAGCAGCGTATCACTAGGGAACACTGAAGCTTTCTTT. Translating it yields CASSVSLGNTEAFF. The complete variable domain, with remaining parts taken from reference TRBV9 and TRBJ1-1, reads DSGVTQTPKHLITATGQRVTLRCSPRSGDLSVYWYQQSLDQGLQFLIQYYNGEERAKGNILERFSAQQFPDLHSELNLSSLELGDSALYFCASSVSLGNTEAFFGQGTRLTVV.

The chain joins TRBV6-5 to TRBJ1-6; 8 positions match TRBD1. With V trimmed by 8 bases and J by 10 bases, 13 bases remained unmatched. The CDR3 loop spans 15 amino acids. Germline V gene sequence: CDR1 MNHEY, CDR2 SVGAGI. For the CDR3, the DNA is TGTGCCAGCGGAGCAGGGGGCCCGAAGTCGTCACCCCTCCACTTT. As protein: CASGAGGPKSSPLHF.

This clone was detected only once. This chain uses TRBV27 with TRBJ1-4, with TRBD1 matching 10 bases. Germline trimming cut 8 bases from V and 0 bases from J; bases unmatched to any gene: 15. CDR1 and CDR2 from the germline V gene are MNHEY and SMNVEV (reference sequence). The CDR3 is 19 residues long. CDR3 loop: CASFTPRDRGEATNEKLFF. In nucleotides, the CDR3 is TGTGCCAGCTTCACGCCAAGGGACAGGGGTGAGGCAACTAATGAAAAACTGTTTTTT.

Comment on this clone: Other DNA sequences of this sample code for an identical CDR3. This chain connects TRBV5-1 to TRBJ2-5; maybe TRBD2 (7 bases). Deletions cut 0 bases from V and 1 base from J, with 10 bases between. This CDR3 comprises 15 residues. Germline V lookup: CDR1 SGHRS, CDR2 YFSETQ. CDR3 sequence reads: CASSLGAGAQETQYF. In nucleotides, the CDR3 is TGCGCCAGCAGCTTGGGTGCGGGGGCCCAAGAGACCCAGTACTTC.

The chain has TRBV4-1 and TRBJ2-2; D is possibly TRBD2 (6 bases). Between the trimmed V and J ends, which lost 0 bases and 7 bases, there was a span of 15 bases. CDR1 and CDR2 from the germline V gene are MGHRA and YSYEKL. The CDR3 contains 16 residues. The CDR3 here is CASSQDQPAGGGELFF. In nucleotides, the CDR3 is TGCGCCAGCAGCCAAGATCAACCAGCGGGTGGCGGGGAGCTGTTTTTT.

The chain recombines TRBV4-1 with TRBJ2-3, with 8 bases lining up with TRBD2. CDR3 length equals 17 residues. Unmatched junction bases numbered 16, after V lost 4 bases and J lost 7 bases. Germline assignment: CDR1 MGHRA and CDR2 YSYEKL. The CDR3 DNA reads TGCGCCAGCAGCCTCCGAATCCCAACGGGGGGGGGAAATACGCAGTATTTT. This codes for CASSLRIPTGGGNTQYF.

The chain recombines TRBV3-1 (or the pseudogene TRBV3-2) with TRBJ2-5; maybe TRBD2 (5 bases). In germline, CDR1 is LGHDT, CDR2 YNNKEL (reference sequence). Trimming removed 0 bases from V and 2 bases from J, with 13 bases in between. CDR3 length equals 16 residues. CDR3 loop: CASSQDIAQPQETQYF. The CDR3 DNA reads as TGTGCCAGCAGCCAAGATATAGCGCAACCGCAAGAGACCCAGTACTTC.

V usage is TRBV6-2 or TRBV6-3 and J usage is TRBJ1-1; 7 positions agree with TRBD1. The CDR3 loop spans 13 amino acids. Germline CDR1 MNHEY, CDR2 SVGEGT. The V and J ends lost 3 bases and 5 bases, in that order; junction bases with no gene match: 3. As DNA, the CDR3 is TGTGCCAGCAGTTATCTACAGGGGACTGAAGCTTTCTTT. Protein product: CASSYLQGTEAFF.

The chain couples TRBV6-1 to TRBJ2-7, with TRBD1 as a possible D gene (8 bases). Per germline, CDR1 MNHNS and CDR2 SASEGT. There are 17 residues in the CDR3. Trimming pared 1 base from V and 2 bases from J, leaving 18 bases between. The CDR3 bases are TGTGCCAGCAGTGAAGTTGGGCGGGAGACAGGGGCCTACGAGCAGTACTTC. Translation: CASSEVGRETGAYEQYF.

The rearrangement links TRBV7-9 to TRBJ1-1; perhaps TRBD1 as D (5 bases). The CDR3 length is 14 residues. Trimming took 3 bases from V and 1 from J, leaving 9 bases between them. The germline V gene encodes CDR1 SEHNR and CDR2 FQNEAQ (reference sequence). The CDR3 sequence is CASSLGPRNTEAFF. Here the CDR3 DNA reads TGTGCCAGCAGCTTGGGGCCCAGGAACACTGAAGCTTTCTTT. The full variable domain, with the rest looked up from reference TRBV7-9 and TRBJ1-1, is DTGVSQNPRHKITKRGQNVTFRCDPISEHNRLYWYRQTLGQGPEFLTYFQNEAQLEKSRLLSDRFSAERPKGSFSTLEIQRTEQGDSAMYLCASSLGPRNTEAFFGQGTRLTVV.

V gene TRBV7-2 combines with J gene TRBJ1-5, with TRBD1 as a possible D gene (6 bases). CDR3 length equals 14 residues. The V gene's germline CDR1 is SGHTA and CDR2 FQGNSA. Between the trimmed V and J ends, which lost 4 bases and 3 bases, there was a span of 10 bases. In DNA form, the CDR3 reads TGTGCCAGCAGCTCAGGACAGCCCAATCAGCCCCAGCATTTT. This encodes CASSSGQPNQPQHF.